These 29 T cell receptor beta chains share one sample of origin, sequenced in a study of technical replicates of blood from several donors (dated by TCRdb to about 2017). The library relied on the immunoSEQ multiplex PCR assay. In TCRdb, the immuneACCESS table is reduced to in-frame sequences with V and J assigned. These tables do not hold every clone; where another copy was compared, an unresolved V gene accounts for under half, and the others remain unexplained. Present in this sample are about 100,000 clones, approximately 96% of which were seen just once. 0.3% to 0.35% of the sample rests with the top ten. Sequencing used T cells isolated from PBMCs. These receptors came from a human donor in good health.

This chain connects TRBV5-8 to TRBJ1-1; D is ambiguous. There are 11 residues in the CDR3. Germline CDR1 SGHTS, CDR2 YDEGEE. V lost 4 bases and J 5 bases, leaving 6 bases between the germline ends. The CDR3, as DNA: TGTGCCAGCAGCCCGGGGACTGAAGCTTTCTTT. Residues: CASSPGTEAFF.

This clone was detected only once. The chain has TRBV7-8 and TRBJ2-1; no clear D gene. The CDR3 contains 13 residues. Germline CDR1 and CDR2: SGHVS and FQNEAQ. V lost 5 bases to trimming and J lost 9 bases, with 14 bases between them. This CDR3 is CASSQTEAAEQFF. DNA for the CDR3: TGTGCCAGCAGCCAGACCGAGGCCGCTGAGCAGTTCTTC.

The chain couples TRBV5-1 to TRBJ2-7; a weak D match, TRBD2 (5 bases). This CDR3 has 13 residues. CDR1 and CDR2 (germline): SGHRS, YFSETQ. Trimming left V 0 bases short and J 6 bases short, with 10 bases between. CDR3 in amino acids: CASSLVLGGEQYF. The CDR3 nucleotides are TGCGCCAGCAGCTTGGTACTAGGTGGCGAGCAGTACTTC.

This sequence joins TRBV5-4 and TRBJ2-1, with TRBD2 matching over 9 bases. Germline CDR1 reads SGHNT; CDR2 reads YYREEE (reference sequence). The V and J ends lost 0 bases and 8 bases, in that order; junction bases with no gene match: 9. The CDR3 is 16 residues long. The CDR3 coding sequence is TGTGCCAGCAGCTTGGCCAACAGCGGGAGGTTGGATGAGCAGTTCTTC. It is translated as CASSLANSGRLDEQFF.

J is TRBJ2-7 and V is TRBV7-3; D unresolved. The CDR3 covers 13 residues. With 1 base removed from V and 2 bases from J, the gap between germline ends came to 6 bases. Germline CDR1 SGHTA, CDR2 FQGTGA. The CDR3 is CASSLNLAYEQYF. In DNA, the CDR3 is TGTGCCAGCAGCTTAAATCTAGCCTACGAGCAGTACTTC.

V and J are TRBV21-1 and TRBJ2-7; TRBD2 is taken as the D call from the table, unchecked against the DNA. TRBV21-1 is recorded as a pseudogene. The CDR3 runs to 20 residues. The CDR3 protein is CASSIGGTLEGTNIVYEQYF. The CDR3 DNA reads as TGTGCCAGCAGCATCGGCGGGACACTTGAGGGGACTAACATCGTTTACGAGCAGTACTTC.

The J gene is TRBJ1-5, the V gene TRBV28; a weak D match, TRBD1 (5 bases). Trimming cost V 4 bases and J 3 bases, with 16 bases left between them. CDR1 and CDR2 from the germline V gene are MDHEN and SYDVKM. This CDR3 is 16 amino acids long. The CDR3: CASSSPRRGDNQPQHF. The DNA of the CDR3 is TGTGCCAGCAGTTCCCCTAGGAGGGGAGACAATCAGCCCCAGCATTTT.

The chain recombines TRBV29-1 with TRBJ2-4; 9 nucleotides line up with TRBD1. From germline, CDR1 is SQVTM and CDR2 ANQGSEA. The CDR3 covers 13 residues. With 6 bases clipped from V and 2 bases from J, the junction kept 2 bases outside the gene matches. In nucleotides, the CDR3 is TGCAGCGTGGGGACAGGGACCAAAAACATTCAGTACTTC. Encoded protein: CSVGTGTKNIQYF.

The chain couples TRBV30 to TRBJ2-2, with TRBD2 as a possible D gene (6 bases). V shed 2 bases and J shed 6 bases, with 13 bases lying between them. This CDR3 contains 14 residues. Germline loops: CDR1 GTSNPN, CDR2 SVGIG (reference sequence). CDR3: CAWSYLGGSGELFF. The CDR3, as DNA: TGTGCCTGGAGTTACCTGGGGGGATCCGGGGAGCTGTTTTTT.

The chain has TRBV7-2 and TRBJ1-2; D ambiguous. The CDR3 loop spans 13 amino acids. The V end lost 2 bases, the J end lost 1 base, and 5 bases lay between the germline ends. CDR1 and CDR2 (germline): SGHTA, FQGNSA. DNA of the CDR3: TGTGCCAGCAGCTTACCAGTTAACTATGGCTACACCTTC. Translation: CASSLPVNYGYTF.

V gene TRBV5-6 combines with J gene TRBJ1-2; unclear D gene. The V end lost 4 bases, the J end lost 2 bases, and 6 bases lay between the germline ends. This CDR3 comprises 12 residues. Germline V gene sequence: CDR1 SGHDT, CDR2 YYEEEE. CDR3 region: CASSLRNYGYTF. The CDR3 nucleotides are TGTGCCAGCAGCCTGAGGAACTATGGCTACACCTTC.

V is TRBV25-1 and J is TRBJ2-7, with 11 positions matching TRBD2. Germline V gene data show CDR1 as MGHDK and CDR2 as SYGVNS. This CDR3 has 14 residues. V shed 6 bases, J shed 3 bases, and the junction held 4 bases outside the gene matches. The CDR3 sequence is CASSLTSGSYEQYF. The CDR3 DNA sequence: TGTGCCAGCAGCCTTACTAGCGGGAGCTACGAGCAGTACTTC.

CDR3 nucleotides: TGTGCCATAGAGTTGGCAGGTCGGCTATTTAGCACAGATACGCAGTATTTT. This encodes CAIELAGRLFSTDTQYF. The chain joins TRBV15 to TRBJ2-3; D uncertain. The ends were cut back, 10 bases at V and 0 bases at J, with 23 bases in the middle. The length of the CDR3 is 17 residues. In germline, CDR1 is LNHNV, CDR2 YYDKDF (reference sequence).

The V call is TRBV9, the J call TRBJ2-1, with 10 nucleotides matching TRBD2. Trimming took 0 bases from V and 7 from J; bases not matched to a gene: 4. The germline CDR1 and CDR2 sequences are SGDLS and YYNGEE. CDR3 length: 15 amino acids. The CDR3 here is CASSVVVSGRNEQFF. CDR3 nucleotides: TGTGCCAGCAGCGTAGTCGTTAGCGGGAGGAATGAGCAGTTCTTC.

The V gene is TRBV21-1, the J gene TRBJ2-7; the table assigns TRBD2, which was not confirmed against the DNA. TRBV21-1 is a documented pseudogene. The CDR3 totals 14 residues. CDR3 amino acids: CASSNTSTRVEQYF. CDR3 in DNA: TGTGCCAGCAGCAACACCTCCACTCGAGTGGAGCAGTACTTC.

The V and J genes are TRBV29-1 and TRBJ2-6; D gene uncertain. Germline V gives CDR1 SQVTM, CDR2 ANQGSEA. There are 13 residues in the CDR3. Trimming stripped 2 bases from V and 0 bases from J, with 2 bases between. The chain's CDR3 is CSVELSGANVLTF. The DNA of the CDR3 is TGCAGCGTTGAACTCTCTGGGGCCAACGTCCTGACTTTC.

This chain connects TRBV4-2 to TRBJ2-2, with D unresolved. V was shortened by 1 base and J by 0 bases, with 6 bases between the two germline ends. CDR1 is LGHNA and CDR2 is YNFKEQ in the germline V gene. The CDR3 loop spans 15 amino acids. CDR3 sequence reads: CASSQGSTNTGELFF. The CDR3 coding sequence is TGTGCCAGCAGCCAAGGGAGCACGAACACCGGGGAGCTGTTTTTT.

J is TRBJ2-5 and V is TRBV25-1; no definite D call. This CDR3 comprises 15 residues. Germline assignment: CDR1 MGHDK and CDR2 SYGVNS. V shed 6 bases and J shed 4 bases, with 18 bases lying between them. CDR3 region: CASSMNGQTRETQYF. CDR3 nucleotides: TGTGCCAGCAGCATGAATGGGCAGACGAGAGAGACCCAGTACTTC.

The V and J genes are TRBV7-3 and TRBJ1-1, with D unclear. The CDR3 runs 13 residues. Germline CDR1 and CDR2: SGHTA and FQGTGA. Trimming stripped 2 bases from V and 6 bases from J, with 10 bases between. This CDR3 is CASSLPGSSEAFF. Written as DNA, the CDR3 is TGTGCCAGCAGCTTACCGGGGAGTTCTGAAGCTTTCTTT.

The chain joins TRBV19 to TRBJ2-2; 8 nucleotides agree with TRBD1. Per germline, CDR1 LNHDA and CDR2 SQIVND (reference sequence). This CDR3 is 15 amino acids long. Trimming at V came to 10 bases and at J to 4 bases, leaving 11 bases not matched to a gene. In DNA form, the CDR3 reads TGTGCCACCGCTTTGACAGGGGCCAGCACCGGGGAGCTGTTTTTT. Residues: CATALTGASTGELFF.

J is TRBJ1-1 and V is TRBV19, with D uncertain. Germline loops: CDR1 LNHDA, CDR2 SQIVND (reference sequence). CDR3 length: 11 residues. V was shortened by 3 bases and J by 11 bases, with 10 bases between the two germline ends. The CDR3, as DNA: TGTGCCAGTAGTATCCAGCGTGGGGCTTTCTTT. This translates into CASSIQRGAFF.

The gene calls are TRBV6-5 and TRBJ2-7; TRBD1 might be the D (6 bases). This CDR3 region has 12 residues. CDR1 MNHEY and CDR2 SVGAGI come from the germline V gene. V was shortened by 6 bases and J by 4 bases, with 10 bases between the two germline ends. CDR3 nucleotide sequence: TGTGCCAGCAGGAGGGACATGTACGAGCAGTACTTC. Translation gives CASRRDMYEQYF.

The rearrangement links TRBV7-9 to TRBJ1-1; 8 bases are shared with TRBD1. This CDR3 has 14 amino acids. CDR1 and CDR2 from the germline V gene are SEHNR and FQNEAQ (reference sequence). V was pared by 5 bases and J by 4 bases, with 6 bases of the junction left unmatched. CDR3 loop: CASSRQGQSTEAFF. In DNA, the CDR3 is TGTGCCAGCAGCCGACAGGGGCAGAGCACTGAAGCTTTCTTT.

The chain links TRBV14 to TRBJ2-1; TRBD1 might be the D (5 bases). V was pared by 1 base and J by 0 bases, with 7 bases between. The V gene's germline CDR1 is SGHDN and CDR2 FVKESK. The CDR3 totals 15 residues. For the CDR3, the DNA is TGTGCCAGCAGCCAAGGGGGCATCTCCTACAATGAGCAGTTCTTC. Its translation: CASSQGGISYNEQFF.

The chain carries TRBV7-9 and TRBJ2-3; D ambiguous. The germline CDR1 and CDR2 sequences are SEHNR and FQNEAQ (reference sequence). This CDR3 has 12 residues. The V and J ends lost 1 base and 6 bases respectively, with 5 bases between them. Here the CDR3 reads CASSLVSDTQYF. The DNA for the CDR3 is TGTGCCAGCAGCTTAGTCTCTGATACGCAGTATTTT. The whole variable domain, filled in from reference TRBV7-9 and TRBJ2-3, reads DTGVSQNPRHKITKRGQNVTFRCDPISEHNRLYWYRQTLGQGPEFLTYFQNEAQLEKSRLLSDRFSAERPKGSFSTLEIQRTEQGDSAMYLCASSLVSDTQYFGPGTRLTVL.

V is TRBV6-5 and J is TRBJ2-2; D not resolved. CDR1 MNHEY and CDR2 SVGAGI come from the germline V gene. Between the trimmed V and J ends, which lost 7 bases and 4 bases, there was a span of 4 bases. The CDR3 runs to 11 residues. CDR3 DNA: TGTGCCAGCACGGGCACCGGGGAGCTGTTTTTT. It is translated as CASTGTGELFF.

This clone came up once. The gene calls are TRBV30 and TRBJ2-7, with 9 bases matching TRBD2. The CDR3 length is 14 residues. Losses at the gene ends were 6 bases for V and 5 bases for J; bases not matched to a gene: 11. The germline V gene encodes CDR1 GTSNPN and CDR2 SVGIG (reference sequence). The CDR3 sequence is CACSFVSGSNEQYF. The DNA of the CDR3 is TGTGCCTGCTCTTTCGTTAGCGGGAGCAACGAGCAGTACTTC.

The chain joins TRBV2 to TRBJ2-7; D is undetermined. V lost 5 bases and J 3 bases, leaving 8 bases between the germline ends. Per the germline V gene, CDR1 is SNHLY and CDR2 is FYNNEI. This CDR3 is 12 amino acids long. In nucleotides, the CDR3 is TGTGCCAGCAGTCCGGAGTACTACGAGCAGTACTTC. Translation gives CASSPEYYEQYF.

V is TRBV13 and J is TRBJ2-5; 11 bases fit TRBD2. V trimming: 0 bases; J trimming: 5 bases; junction bases outside the gene matches: 5. The CDR3 length is 16 residues. Germline-derived CDR1 and CDR2 are PRHDT and FYEKMQ (reference sequence). For the CDR3, the DNA is TGTGCCAGCAGCTTAGGCGTAGCGGGAGGGCCTGAGACCCAGTACTTC. It encodes CASSLGVAGGPETQYF.